These 16 T cell receptor beta chains share one sample of origin, sequenced in a study of naive and memory T cell subsets. An equimolar mix of two oligonucleotides served as the beta constant-region primer for TRBC1 and TRBC2. TCRdb redid the calling of the UMI-ligation and nested PCR reads with MiXCR, one entry per CDR3 protein. The table includes over 25,000 distinct CDR3 sequences, around 11% detected once. Sequenced input: effector memory CD4+ T cells from blood. Described subset: effector memory, CD45RA- CD27-. The receptors were gathered from a human donor in good health.

The chain joins TRBV7-9 to TRBJ1-5; D is unresolved. CDR1 and CDR2 from the germline V gene are SEHNR and FQNEAQ (reference sequence). Trimming took off 1 base at V and 3 bases at J, with 4 bases between the two ends. The CDR3 is 13 residues long. The CDR3 DNA reads TGTGCCAGCAGCTTAGGCACCAATCAGCCCCAGCATTTT. This encodes CASSLGTNQPQHF.

To note about this clonotype: A much larger clone lies one base from this, so it may be a read error. This chain connects TRBV7-2 to TRBJ1-2; possible D gene TRBD1, 5 bases. V was cut by 5 bases and J by 2 bases, with 18 bases left in between. CDR1 and CDR2 (germline): SGHTA, FQGNSA. CDR3 length: 16 residues. CDR3 residues: CASSPEGPEGNYGYTF. DNA of the CDR3: TGTGCCAGCAGCCCCGAGGGGCCAGAGGGGAACTATGGCTACACCTTC.

This clonotype has ten or more counts. V is TRBV20-1 and J is TRBJ1-1; D not certain. This CDR3 region has 14 residues. The germline CDR1 and CDR2 sequences are DFQATT and SNEGSKA (reference sequence). Trimming shortened V by 6 bases and J by 0 bases, and 14 bases separated the two germline ends. The CDR3 DNA reads TGCAGTGCCCGACAAGGAAGGGTGAACACTGAAGCTTTCTTT. It codes for CSARQGRVNTEAFF.

The chain has TRBV7-9 and TRBJ2-2; D gene unclear. This CDR3 is built from 13 residues. The germline V and J ends were trimmed by 3 bases and 7 bases, with 9 bases remaining between them. Germline values: CDR1 SEHNR, CDR2 FQNEAQ (reference sequence). CDR3 sequence: CASSLVGIGELFF. The CDR3 nucleotides read TGTGCCAGCAGCTTGGTGGGAATCGGGGAGCTGTTTTTT.

The chain recombines TRBV10-3 with TRBJ1-5; the D is unclear. This CDR3 has 13 residues. Germline V lookup: CDR1 ENHRY, CDR2 SYGVKD. V was trimmed by 8 bases and J by 4 bases, leaving 12 bases between them. The chain's CDR3 is CAIGQDLNQPQHF. The CDR3 nucleotides read TGTGCCATCGGGCAGGACCTTAATCAGCCCCAGCATTTT.

A few counts support this clonotype. The CDR3 sequence is CASSERWEGRYEQFF. The DNA for the CDR3 is TGTGCCAGCAGTGAACGGTGGGAGGGCCGGTATGAGCAGTTCTTC. The chain employs TRBV2 and TRBJ2-1, with TRBD2 matching 7 bases. Germline CDR1 reads SNHLY; CDR2 reads FYNNEI. After removal of 2 bases from V and 8 bases from J, the junction contained 9 bases not matched to a gene. The CDR3 spans 15 residues. The full variable domain, in which reference TRBV2 and TRBJ2-1 provide the parts outside the CDR3, is EPEVTQTPSHQVTQMGQEVILRCVPISNHLYFYWYRQILGQKVEFLVSFYNNEISEKSEIFDDQFSVERPDGSNFTLKIRSTKLEDSAMYFCASSERWEGRYEQFFGPGTRLTVL.

This clonotype was seen a few times. The chain uses TRBV28 and TRBJ2-3; 9 nucleotides agree with TRBD1. J gave up 4 bases and V 6 bases, and 5 bases lay outside the gene matches. Germline CDR1 MDHEN, CDR2 SYDVKM. The CDR3 is 14 residues long. CDR3 loop: CASRNRGPADTQYF. DNA of the CDR3: TGTGCCAGCAGGAACAGGGGGCCGGCAGATACGCAGTATTTT.

This clonotype was detected ten times or more. The rearrangement uses TRBV7-2 and TRBJ2-3; D unresolved. The CDR3 totals 19 residues. Germline CDR1 SGHTA, CDR2 FQGNSA. V was pared by 2 bases and J by 0 bases, with 21 bases between. This chain's CDR3 is CASSLRGPNAFTSTDTQYF. Here the CDR3 DNA reads TGTGCCAGCAGCTTAAGAGGACCAAACGCCTTCACTAGCACAGATACGCAGTATTTT.

A few counts support this clonotype. The V gene is TRBV18, the J gene TRBJ2-7; TRBD1 is a possible D gene (6 bases). This CDR3 is 12 amino acids long. Germline V gene sequence: CDR1 KGHSH, CDR2 LQKENI. V lost 4 bases and J 10 bases, leaving 14 bases between the germline ends. The CDR3 is CASSLDQGLQYF. CDR3 bases: TGTGCCAGCTCACTCGATCAGGGGCTACAGTACTTC.

This clonotype was counted between two and nine times. V and J are TRBV18 and TRBJ1-2; 9 bases are shared with TRBD1. The CDR3 covers 15 residues. Per the germline V gene, CDR1 is KGHSH and CDR2 is LQKENI. V gave up 3 bases and J gave up 6 bases; unmatched junction bases: 8. Here the CDR3 reads CASSPQTGGSNGYTF. The CDR3 DNA follows: TGTGCCAGCTCACCCCAGACAGGGGGATCGAATGGCTACACCTTC.

This clonotype was counted a single time. The chain uses TRBV5-1 and TRBJ2-1; weak D call: TRBD2 (6 bases). This CDR3 is 15 amino acids long. Germline loops: CDR1 SGHRS, CDR2 YFSETQ. Trimming took 10 bases from V and 9 from J, leaving 26 bases between them. The CDR3 DNA is TGCGCCTCAACCCCTGAGGCTCTGCCCGGGAGTGAGCAGTTCTTC. This encodes CASTPEALPGSEQFF.

In its sample, this clonotype was seen a few times. The chain is built from TRBV5-8 and TRBJ1-1; TRBD1 might be the D (6 bases). Germline values: CDR1 SGHTS, CDR2 YDEGEE. The CDR3 length is 17 residues. V lost 3 bases and J lost 5, with 23 bases in between. The DNA of the CDR3 is TGTGCCAGCAGCTCGATGTACAGTTCCCAGGGGAGAACTGAAGCTTTCTTT. Translated: CASSSMYSSQGRTEAFF.

The chain joins TRBV20-1 to TRBJ2-2; 8 bases are a match to TRBD1. V dropped 5 bases and J dropped 7; count of bases not matched to a gene: 9. Germline lookup yields CDR1 DFQATT and CDR2 SNEGSKA (reference sequence). The CDR3 has 14 residues. The CDR3 nucleotides read TGCAGTGCTGGAACAGGGGGACGAGGCGGGGAGCTGTTTTTT. Translated: CSAGTGGRGGELFF.

This clonotype has at least ten counts. The V gene is TRBV7-2, the J gene TRBJ1-5; 9 nucleotides match TRBD1. Germline assignment: CDR1 SGHTA and CDR2 FQGNSA. The V and J ends lost 2 bases and 7 bases, in that order; junction bases with no gene match: 9. The CDR3 has 16 residues. CDR3: CASSLLGTGQDQPQHF. The CDR3 DNA is TGTGCCAGCAGCTTATTGGGGACAGGGCAGGACCAGCCCCAGCATTTT.

The chain couples TRBV12-5 to TRBJ2-3; D ambiguous. The CDR3 loop spans 16 amino acids. Germline CDR1 is LGHNT and CDR2 is FRNRAP. Trimming left V 4 bases short and J 2 bases short, with 16 bases between. The CDR3 DNA sequence: TGTGCTAGTGGTTCCCCCGGTCGAGAAGACACAGATACGCAGTATTTT. Encoded protein: CASGSPGREDTDTQYF. Together with reference TRBV12-5 and TRBJ2-3, the CDR3 gives the full variable domain: DARVTQTPRHKVTEMGQEVTMRCQPILGHNTVFWYRQTMMQGLELLAYFRNRAPLDDSGMPKDRFSAEMPDATLATLKIQPSEPRDSAVYFCASGSPGREDTDTQYFGPGTRLTVL.

V is TRBV7-7 and J is TRBJ2-2; D perhaps matches TRBD1 (7 bases). V was pared by 5 bases and J by 6 bases, with 10 bases between. This CDR3 comprises 13 residues. Looked up from germline, CDR1 is SSHAT and CDR2 is FNYEAQ (reference sequence). In DNA, the CDR3 is TGTGCCAGCAGCCCAGGGGGGTCCGGGGAGCTGTTTTTT. Translating it yields CASSPGGSGELFF.